The clone carrying this T cell receptor (beta chain) was observed once. Antigen specificity is unknown. Assay used: immunoSEQ multiplex PCR; TCRdb lists only in-frame clones, some missing. The top ten hold over 1.5% of the sample, which has about 110,000 clones, 88% seen once. This entry belongs to a study of T cell responses to AZD1222 COVID-19 vaccine. Overall study findings and caveats: The donor cohort was predominantly white British with a female majority, and clonal diversity may have been underestimated.

The length of the CDR3 is 15 residues. The V gene lost 4 bases and the J gene lost 5 bases, with 12 bases spanning the gap. The germline gives CDR1 SEHNR, CDR2 FQNEAQ (reference sequence). The receptor's source is an adult in good health. J is TRBJ1-6 and V is TRBV7-9; D uncertain. The sequencing here drew on peripheral blood, taken on day 0 of AZD1222 vaccination. Written as DNA, the CDR3 is TGTGCCAGCAGCTCCCCGGTCGGGGATAATTCACCCCTCCACTTT. The encoded protein is CASSSPVGDNSPLHF.